One and the same sample provided the 10 T cell receptor beta chains below, sequenced in a study of T cells after yellow fever vaccination. In TCRdb, the 5' RACE reads were re-called with MiXCR into one record per CDR3 protein. Of about 320,000 distinct CDR3 sequences listed, approximately 4.5% were seen once; the top ten hold 15% to 20%. Sequenced here: PBMCs, sampled 15 days after the yellow fever booster vaccination. The origin of the receptors is a man between 18 and 35 years old who received the YFV17D yellow fever vaccine.

There are a few counts of this clonotype. CDR3 coding DNA: TGTGCCAGCAGTTTACTATCCGATCGGTCTGAAGCTTTCTTT. This gives the protein CASSLLSDRSEAFF. V and J are TRBV12-3 or TRBV12-4 and TRBJ1-1; no clear D. CDR3 length equals 14 residues. Trimming pared 2 bases from V and 6 bases from J, leaving 13 bases between.

This sequence joins TRBV5-1 and TRBJ2-5; D call uncertain. CDR3 length equals 13 residues. The ends were cut back, 2 bases at V and 5 bases at J, with 10 bases in the middle. CDR1 and CDR2 (germline): SGHRS, YFSETQ. The CDR3 is CASSFGLTETQYF. As DNA, the CDR3 is TGCGCCAGCAGCTTTGGGTTGACGGAGACCCAGTACTTC.

This clonotype was counted between two and nine times. This chain links TRBV5-8 with TRBJ2-3; TRBD2 aligns across 7 bases. The V gene's germline CDR1 is SGHTS and CDR2 YDEGEE. The CDR3 spans 18 residues. Germline trimming cut 0 bases from V and 2 bases from J; bases unmatched to any gene: 12. CDR3 DNA: TGTGCCAGCAGCTTGGTCCCCCTCGGGCGGGGGACCACAGATACGCAGTATTTT. This encodes CASSLVPLGRGTTDTQYF.

This clonotype came up many times. The chain employs TRBV15 and TRBJ2-2; maybe TRBD1 (7 bases). V shed 5 bases and J shed 5 bases, with 12 bases lying between them. The CDR3 runs to 14 residues. Germline loops: CDR1 LNHNV, CDR2 YYDKDF (reference sequence). The CDR3 spells CATSGGGRTGELFF. The CDR3 DNA is TGTGCCACCAGCGGAGGGGGCAGAACCGGGGAGCTGTTTTTT. The variable domain in full, with the rest retrieved from reference TRBV15 and TRBJ2-2, is DAMVIQNPRYQVTQFGKPVTLSCSQTLNHNVMYWYQQKSSQAPKLLFHYYDKDFNNEADTPDNFQSRRPNTSFCFLDIRSPGLGDTAMYLCATSGGGRTGELFFGEGSRLTVL.

This clonotype was picked up a small number of times. The V and J genes are TRBV6-2 or TRBV6-3 and TRBJ2-1; 14 nucleotides align to TRBD2. CDR1 is MNHEY, CDR2 SVGEGT, per germline. The ends lost 5 bases at V and 1 base at J; junction bases unmatched: 10. This CDR3 has 19 residues. The CDR3 is CASSTRTSGGTASYNEQFF. CDR3 nucleotides: TGTGCCAGCAGTACTCGGACTAGCGGGGGGACAGCTTCCTACAATGAGCAGTTCTTC.

In this sample, this clonotype turned up a few times. This sequence joins TRBV6-2 or TRBV6-3 and TRBJ1-2; maybe TRBD1 (6 bases). The length of the CDR3 is 15 residues. Germline values: CDR1 MNHEY, CDR2 SVGEGT. The germline V and J ends were trimmed by 6 bases and 8 bases, with 22 bases remaining between them. The CDR3 is CASSPTRGAQTGYTF. The DNA of the CDR3 is TGTGCCAGCAGCCCCACTCGGGGGGCGCAGACCGGCTACACCTTC.

V usage is TRBV27 and J usage is TRBJ1-2, with D possibly being TRBD1 (5 bases). Germline CDR1 MNHEY, CDR2 SMNVEV (reference sequence). This CDR3 has 13 residues. V was trimmed by 3 bases and J by 6 bases, leaving 11 bases between them. CDR3 nucleotides: TGTGCCAGCAGTTTCCAGGGAGAGGATGGCTACACCTTC. Its protein is CASSFQGEDGYTF.

This clonotype came up many times. V usage is TRBV29-1 and J usage is TRBJ2-6; D may correspond to TRBD1 or TRBD2 (5 bases each). There are 13 residues in the CDR3. V shed 6 bases and J shed 2 bases, with 8 bases lying between them. Germline-derived CDR1 and CDR2 are SQVTM and ANQGSEA. CDR3 in amino acids: CSVGTTGANVLTF. The CDR3 DNA is TGCAGCGTAGGGACGACTGGGGCCAACGTCCTGACTTTC.

This sequence joins TRBV10-3 and TRBJ2-3; D perhaps matches TRBD2 (5 bases). The CDR3 has 12 amino acids. Deletions cut 5 bases from V and 3 bases from J, with 6 bases between. From germline, CDR1 is ENHRY and CDR2 SYGVKD. The DNA of the CDR3 is TGTGCCATCAGTACTAGGACAGATACGCAGTATTTT. Protein sequence: CAISTRTDTQYF.

In its sample, this clonotype was seen a few times. This chain uses TRBV3-1 with TRBJ1-4; D is unresolved. The CDR3 is made up of 16 amino acids. Germline assignment: CDR1 LGHDT and CDR2 YNNKEL (reference sequence). The germline V and J ends were trimmed by 1 base and 0 bases, with 9 bases remaining between them. CDR3 DNA sequence: TGTGCCAGCAGCCAAGGGACCGTTGCAACTAATGAAAAACTGTTTTTT. Encoded protein: CASSQGTVATNEKLFF.